This TCR beta chain was documented in a study of blood T cell repertoires in COVID-19. Whole-study context: From T cells, B-cell-depleted T cells, or PBMCs came the material, which was cDNA or gDNA.

Study processing details: Estimation of nucleated cell counts was performed using reference gene primer amplification. Sequencing was performed with immunoSEQ multiplex PCR; in TCRdb, only in-frame clones are kept and a portion is missing. That table gives V, J and clone size, and the DNA gave D and trimming. The data contain around 160,000 clones, 88% of them singletons. This CDR3 region has 15 residues. J was trimmed by 6 bases and V by 7 bases; bases with no gene match: 10. Per the germline V gene, CDR1 is LGHDT and CDR2 is YNNKEL (reference sequence). Clinical histories supplied by participants themselves formed the basis of cohort assignment.

This TCR was sampled from a woman in her 30s with acute COVID-19. The sequenced material came from PBMCs or T cells enriched from blood (not recorded which). This chain links TRBV3-1 (or the pseudogene TRBV3-2) with TRBJ2-2; 8 nucleotides align to TRBD2. The CDR3 sequence is CASNLLAAGAGELFF. CDR3 DNA: TGTGCCAGCAACCTACTAGCGGCCGGTGCCGGGGAGCTGTTTTTT.